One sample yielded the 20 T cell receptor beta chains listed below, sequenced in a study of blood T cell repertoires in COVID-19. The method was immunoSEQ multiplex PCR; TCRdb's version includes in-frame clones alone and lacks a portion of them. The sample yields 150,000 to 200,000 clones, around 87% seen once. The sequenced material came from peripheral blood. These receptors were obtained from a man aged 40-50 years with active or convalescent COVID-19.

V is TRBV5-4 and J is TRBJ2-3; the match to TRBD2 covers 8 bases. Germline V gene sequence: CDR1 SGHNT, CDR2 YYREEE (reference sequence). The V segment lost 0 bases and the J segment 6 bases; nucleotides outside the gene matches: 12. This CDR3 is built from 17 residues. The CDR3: CASSLGLPGGGLDTQYF. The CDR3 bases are TGTGCCAGCAGCTTGGGTTTGCCGGGGGGGGGACTGGATACGCAGTATTTT.

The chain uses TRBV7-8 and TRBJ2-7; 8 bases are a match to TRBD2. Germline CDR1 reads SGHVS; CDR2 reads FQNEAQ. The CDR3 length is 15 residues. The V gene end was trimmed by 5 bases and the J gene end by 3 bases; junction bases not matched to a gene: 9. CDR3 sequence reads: CASSRSSGGVYEQYF. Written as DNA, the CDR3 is TGTGCCAGCAGCAGATCTTCGGGGGGGGTCTACGAGCAGTACTTC.

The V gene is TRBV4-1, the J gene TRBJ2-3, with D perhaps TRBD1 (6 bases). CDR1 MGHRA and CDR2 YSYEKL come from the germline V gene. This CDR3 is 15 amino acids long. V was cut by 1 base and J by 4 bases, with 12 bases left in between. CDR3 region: CASSQGLAGADTQYF. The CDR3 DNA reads TGCGCCAGCAGCCAAGGGCTGGCAGGGGCAGATACGCAGTATTTT.

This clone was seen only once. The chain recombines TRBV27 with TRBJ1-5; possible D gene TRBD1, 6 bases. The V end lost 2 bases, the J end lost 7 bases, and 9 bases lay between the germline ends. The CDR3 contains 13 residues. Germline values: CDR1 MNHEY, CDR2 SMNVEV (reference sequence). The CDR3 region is CASSLGRGQPQHF. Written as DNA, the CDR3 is TGTGCCAGCAGTTTAGGCAGGGGACAGCCCCAGCATTTT.

The CDR3 nucleotides read TGTGCCAGCAGTCCTTACGACAGGGAATACTATGGCTACACCTTC. Its translation: CASSPYDREYYGYTF. V usage is TRBV13 and J usage is TRBJ1-2; the match to TRBD1 covers 7 bases. CDR3 length: 15 residues. V dropped 6 bases and J dropped 3; count of bases not matched to a gene: 10. Germline lookup yields CDR1 PRHDT and CDR2 FYEKMQ (reference sequence).

The CDR3 loop is CASSRDRLWTEAFF. The CDR3 DNA reads TGTGCCAGCAGCCGGGACAGGCTTTGGACTGAAGCTTTCTTT. The chain combines TRBV6-5 with TRBJ1-1; 8 bases are a match to TRBD1. Germline V lookup: CDR1 MNHEY, CDR2 SVGAGI. The V gene end was trimmed by 6 bases and the J gene end by 5 bases; junction bases not matched to a gene: 8. The CDR3 consists of 14 residues.

The CDR3 nucleotides are TGCGCCAGCAGCGGGGGACTAGCGGGCGGCCTCACCGGGGAGCTGTTTTTT. Its translation: CASSGGLAGGLTGELFF. The rearrangement uses TRBV5-1 and TRBJ2-2, with 12 bases aligning to TRBD2. The germline V gene has CDR1 SGHRS and CDR2 YFSETQ. Trimming at V came to 4 bases and at J to 4 bases, leaving 8 bases not matched to a gene. The CDR3 consists of 17 residues.

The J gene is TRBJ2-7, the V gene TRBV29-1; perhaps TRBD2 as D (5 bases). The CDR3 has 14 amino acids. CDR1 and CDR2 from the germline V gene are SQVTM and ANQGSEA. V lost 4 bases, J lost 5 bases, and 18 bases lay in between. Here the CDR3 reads CSVALKLAADEQYF. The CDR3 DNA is TGCAGCGTTGCGTTAAAGCTAGCTGCCGACGAGCAGTACTTC.

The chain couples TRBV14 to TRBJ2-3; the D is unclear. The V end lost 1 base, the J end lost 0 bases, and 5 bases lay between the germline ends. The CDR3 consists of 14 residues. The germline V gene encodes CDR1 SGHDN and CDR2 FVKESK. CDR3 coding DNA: TGTGCCAGCAGCCAAGTCTCCAGCACAGATACGCAGTATTTT. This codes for CASSQVSSTDTQYF.

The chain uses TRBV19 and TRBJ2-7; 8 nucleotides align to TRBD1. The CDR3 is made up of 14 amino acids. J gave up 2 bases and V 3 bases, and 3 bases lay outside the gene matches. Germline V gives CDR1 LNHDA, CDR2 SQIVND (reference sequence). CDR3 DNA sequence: TGTGCCAGTAGTATTCAGGACAGGGCCTACGAGCAGTACTTC. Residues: CASSIQDRAYEQYF.

Written as DNA, the CDR3 is TGTGCCAGCAGCGGTACTAGCGGGGGGAGGAACACCGGGGAGCTGTTTTTT. It encodes CASSGTSGGRNTGELFF. V usage is TRBV5-4 and J usage is TRBJ2-2; TRBD2 matches 12 bases. Germline lookup yields CDR1 SGHNT and CDR2 YYREEE (reference sequence). Losses at the gene ends were 4 bases for V and 1 base for J; bases not matched to a gene: 5. The length of the CDR3 is 17 residues.

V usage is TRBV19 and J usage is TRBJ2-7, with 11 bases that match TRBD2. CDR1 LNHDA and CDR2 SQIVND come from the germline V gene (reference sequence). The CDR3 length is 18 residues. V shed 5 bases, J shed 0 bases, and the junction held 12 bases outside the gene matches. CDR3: CASSHRTSGGSSSYEQYF. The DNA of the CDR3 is TGTGCCAGTAGTCATCGCACTAGCGGGGGTTCGAGCTCCTACGAGCAGTACTTC.

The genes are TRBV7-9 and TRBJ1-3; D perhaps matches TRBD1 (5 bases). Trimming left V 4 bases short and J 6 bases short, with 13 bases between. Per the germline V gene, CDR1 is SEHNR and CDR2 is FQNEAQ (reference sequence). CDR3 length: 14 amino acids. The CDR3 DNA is TGTGCCAGCAGCTCCCAGCCACAGGAAAACACCATATATTTT. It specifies CASSSQPQENTIYF.

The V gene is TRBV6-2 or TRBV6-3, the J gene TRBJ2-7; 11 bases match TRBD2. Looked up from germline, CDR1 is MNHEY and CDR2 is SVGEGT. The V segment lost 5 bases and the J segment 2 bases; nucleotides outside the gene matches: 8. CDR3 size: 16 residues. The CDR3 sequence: CASSQTSGGWTYEQYF. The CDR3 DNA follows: TGTGCCAGCAGTCAAACTAGCGGGGGCTGGACCTACGAGCAGTACTTC.

CDR3 bases: TGTGCCAGCAGTGACGCCGGGTCGTATCGGGAAGCTTTCTTT. Translated: CASSDAGSYREAFF. The V call is TRBV2, the J call TRBJ1-1; D unresolved. Trimming took 3 bases from V and 8 from J, leaving 16 bases between them. The germline gives CDR1 SNHLY, CDR2 FYNNEI. The CDR3 is 14 amino acids.

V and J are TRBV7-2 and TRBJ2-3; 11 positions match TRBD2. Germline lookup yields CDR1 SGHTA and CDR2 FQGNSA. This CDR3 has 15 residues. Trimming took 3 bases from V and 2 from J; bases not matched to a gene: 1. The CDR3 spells CASSLTSGVTDTQYF. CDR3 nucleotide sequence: TGTGCCAGCAGCTTGACTAGCGGGGTCACAGATACGCAGTATTTT.

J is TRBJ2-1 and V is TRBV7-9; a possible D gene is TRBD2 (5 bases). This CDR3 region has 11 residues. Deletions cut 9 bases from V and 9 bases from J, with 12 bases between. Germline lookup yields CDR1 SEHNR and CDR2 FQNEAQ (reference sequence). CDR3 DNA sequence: TGTGCCAGTGCTTCCCGGGGTGAGCAGTTCTTC. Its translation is CASASRGEQFF.

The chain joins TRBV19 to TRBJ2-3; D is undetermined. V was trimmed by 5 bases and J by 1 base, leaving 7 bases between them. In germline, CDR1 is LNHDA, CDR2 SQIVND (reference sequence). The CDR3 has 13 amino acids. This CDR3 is CASSFQGTDTQYF. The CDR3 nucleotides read TGTGCCAGTAGTTTCCAGGGCACAGATACGCAGTATTTT.

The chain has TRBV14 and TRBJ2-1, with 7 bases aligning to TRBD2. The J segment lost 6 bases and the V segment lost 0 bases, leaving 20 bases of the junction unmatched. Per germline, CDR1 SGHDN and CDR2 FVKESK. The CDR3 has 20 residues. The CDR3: CASSQELYGGGPTLGNEQFF. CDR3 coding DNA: TGTGCCAGCAGCCAAGAATTGTATGGCGGGGGTCCAACCCTAGGCAATGAGCAGTTCTTC.

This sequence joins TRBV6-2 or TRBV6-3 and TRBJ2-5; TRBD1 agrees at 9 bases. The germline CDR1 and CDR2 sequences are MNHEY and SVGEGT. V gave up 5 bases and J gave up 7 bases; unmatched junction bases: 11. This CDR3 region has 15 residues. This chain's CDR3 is CASSMETGGYWTQYF. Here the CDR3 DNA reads TGTGCCAGCAGTATGGAGACAGGGGGGTATTGGACCCAGTACTTC.